This T cell receptor (beta chain) was documented in a study of blood T cell repertoires in COVID-19. The protocol was immunoSEQ multiplex PCR, while the TCRdb copy is restricted to in-frame clones and leaves out a portion. The data hold 150,000 to 200,000 clones, with around 87% observed a single time. Sequencing used peripheral blood. This receptor was identified in a woman of 80 years or more in a cohort sampled during active or convalescent COVID-19.

CDR3 sequence: CASSYVAGGYGYTF. The CDR3 DNA follows: TGTGCCAGCAGTTACGTTGCAGGGGGGTATGGCTACACCTTC. V gene TRBV6-5 combines with J gene TRBJ1-2, with 7 nucleotides matching TRBD1. Per the germline V gene, CDR1 is MNHEY and CDR2 is SVGAGI. This CDR3 has 14 amino acids. With 2 bases clipped from V and 5 bases from J, the junction kept 5 bases outside the gene matches.